These 2 T cell receptor beta chains were all obtained from the same sample, sequenced in a study of CD8+ T cells in alopecia areata (dated by TCRdb to the late 2010s). Library generation was performed with the immunoSEQ multiplex PCR assay. RNA was extracted from all samples and reverse transcribed into cDNA as template for TCR sequencing. TCRdb limited this immuneACCESS table to in-frame rearrangements with V and J called. A share of clones is missing; checked studies link under half to unresolved V genes, and the rest is unexplained. The sample yields 100,000 or so clones; 60% were counted once. Less than 20% of the sample goes to the ten largest clones. Per the publication, the treatment or condition label means: oral pan-JAK inhibitor, 5-10 mg twice daily. The input for sequencing was CD8+ T cells sorted from blood, taken between weeks 55 and 65, from a patient treated with tofacitinib. These receptors all come from a human donor with alopecia areata.

The V call is TRBV11-3, the J call TRBJ1-1, with D possibly matching TRBD1 (6 bases). The ends were cut back, 5 bases at V and 5 bases at J, with 9 bases in the middle. The V gene's germline CDR1 is SGHNT and CDR2 YENEEA. The CDR3 runs 12 residues. The CDR3 region is CASSRGTTEAFF. The CDR3 nucleotides are TGTGCCAGCAGCAGGGGGACTACTGAAGCTTTCTTT.

This sequence joins TRBV20-1 and TRBJ1-1; 9 nucleotides align to TRBD1. The CDR3 is 11 residues long. Germline-derived CDR1 and CDR2 are DFQATT and SNEGSKA (reference sequence). Trimming cost V 5 bases and J 6 bases; bases outside gene matches: 1. The CDR3 region is CSAGTGPEAFF. In DNA form, the CDR3 reads TGCAGTGCTGGGACAGGGCCTGAAGCTTTCTTT.